One sample yielded the 32 T cell receptor beta chains listed below, sequenced in a study of blood T cell repertoires in COVID-19. This table comes from immunoSEQ multiplex PCR, and its TCRdb copy is limited to in-frame clones, with some not included. The sample carries about 310,000 clones, around 87% recorded once. Specimen: peripheral blood. These receptors were obtained from a man aged 50 to 60 with active or convalescent COVID-19.

CDR3 amino acids: CASSPWGGGELFF. In nucleotides, the CDR3 is TGTGCCAGCAGCCCCTGGGGGGGCGGGGAGCTGTTTTTT. The chain couples TRBV27 to TRBJ2-2; 7 nucleotides agree with TRBD2. Germline trimming cut 6 bases from V and 7 bases from J; bases unmatched to any gene: 5. Germline lookup yields CDR1 MNHEY and CDR2 SMNVEV (reference sequence). CDR3 size: 13 residues.

The J gene is TRBJ1-1, the V gene TRBV7-9; unclear D gene. The germline gives CDR1 SEHNR, CDR2 FQNEAQ (reference sequence). V gave up 5 bases and J gave up 5 bases, with 12 bases separating them. CDR3 length: 13 residues. CDR3 DNA sequence: TGTGCCAGCAGCCTCTTCGTGGAGACTGAAGCTTTCTTT. As protein: CASSLFVETEAFF.

CDR3 coding DNA: TGTGCCAGCAGCGCAGCTGCGGCAGATACGCAGTATTTT. Translating gives CASSAAAADTQYF. V is TRBV11-3 and J is TRBJ2-3; D is ambiguous. Germline V gene data show CDR1 as SGHNT and CDR2 as YENEEA. This CDR3 comprises 13 residues. V lost 5 bases and J 4 bases, leaving 10 bases between the germline ends.

The chain links TRBV29-1 to TRBJ1-4; D is undetermined. Trimming stripped 4 bases from V and 5 bases from J, with 5 bases between. Germline V CDR1 and CDR2: SQVTM, ANQGSEA. The CDR3 is 11 amino acids. The CDR3, as DNA: TGCAGCGTTGTAGTGAATGAAAAACTGTTTTTT. Translated, it gives CSVVVNEKLFF.

The chain couples TRBV5-1 to TRBJ2-1; TRBD2 matches at 8 bases. The CDR3 runs 15 residues. J was trimmed by 4 bases and V by 4 bases; bases with no gene match: 7. Germline V gives CDR1 SGHRS, CDR2 YFSETQ. The CDR3 coding sequence is TGCGCCAGCAGCGGGGCGGGAGGTATTTACAATGAGCAGTTCTTC. Its protein is CASSGAGGIYNEQFF.

The V and J genes are TRBV29-1 and TRBJ1-1; TRBD1 might be the D (6 bases). V lost 5 bases and J 4 bases, leaving 14 bases between the germline ends. CDR3 length equals 13 residues. Germline CDR1 and CDR2: SQVTM and ANQGSEA. In nucleotides, the CDR3 is TGCAGCGTTAACAGGGACCAAAGCACTGAAGCTTTCTTT. Protein product: CSVNRDQSTEAFF.

The chain uses TRBV7-3 and TRBJ2-2; 11 bases are shared with TRBD2. This CDR3 spans 18 amino acids. Trimming at V came to 0 bases and at J to 3 bases, leaving 6 bases not matched to a gene. Germline values: CDR1 SGHTA, CDR2 FQGTGA. As DNA, the CDR3 is TGTGCCAGCAGCTTAACTACTAGCGGGAGCGGTGACACCGGGGAGCTGTTTTTT. The encoded protein is CASSLTTSGSGDTGELFF.

This chain uses TRBV27 with TRBJ1-5, with 9 bases matching TRBD1. CDR1 is MNHEY, CDR2 SMNVEV, per germline (reference sequence). V lost 8 bases to trimming and J lost 7 bases; unmatched junction nucleotides: 9. This CDR3 has 14 residues. CDR3 DNA: TGTGCCAGCGGACGTCCGACAGGGGGACAGCCCCAGCATTTT. Its translation is CASGRPTGGQPQHF.

The chain joins TRBV23-1 to TRBJ1-5; D not resolved. TRBV23-1 qualifies as an ORF whose function is uncertain. V dropped 0 bases and J dropped 3 bases, with 9 bases sitting between them. This CDR3 region has 15 residues. The CDR3 is CASSQSVQDNQPQHF. Written as DNA, the CDR3 is TGCGCCAGCAGTCAATCTGTGCAGGACAATCAGCCCCAGCATTTT.

V gene TRBV19 combines with J gene TRBJ1-1, with 11 nucleotides matching TRBD1. CDR1 is LNHDA and CDR2 is SQIVND in the germline V gene (reference sequence). The CDR3 has 14 amino acids. Trimming at V came to 7 bases and at J to 4 bases, leaving 5 bases not matched to a gene. CDR3 in amino acids: CASNLGTGGTEAFF. In DNA form, the CDR3 reads TGTGCCAGTAATTTAGGGACAGGGGGCACTGAAGCTTTCTTT.

This chain links TRBV11-2 with TRBJ2-3; D gene unclear. Germline V gene lookup returns CDR1 SGHAT and CDR2 FQNNGV. The CDR3 has 13 residues. Trimming removed 3 bases from V and 2 bases from J, with 6 bases in between. The DNA of the CDR3 is TGTGCCAGCAGCTTTGAGGTCACAGATACGCAGTATTTT. It specifies CASSFEVTDTQYF.

This chain links TRBV5-4 with TRBJ2-7; maybe TRBD2 (6 bases). V shed 2 bases and J shed 2 bases, with 14 bases lying between them. This CDR3 comprises 15 residues. Germline V gives CDR1 SGHNT, CDR2 YYREEE (reference sequence). The DNA of the CDR3 is TGTGCCAGCAGCTTCTCGGGGGTACCTCCCTACGAGCAGTACTTC. Translating it yields CASSFSGVPPYEQYF.

The chain links TRBV9 to TRBJ1-2; no clear D gene. Germline V gene sequence: CDR1 SGDLS, CDR2 YYNGEE. This CDR3 comprises 14 residues. V was trimmed by 0 bases and J by 7 bases, leaving 13 bases between them. CDR3 coding DNA: TGTGCCAGCAGCGTAGGGAGTGAATCTGGTGGCTACACCTTC. Protein sequence: CASSVGSESGGYTF.

The rearrangement links TRBV5-1 to TRBJ1-3, with TRBD1 matching over 8 bases. The germline CDR1 and CDR2 sequences are SGHRS and YFSETQ. This CDR3 has 15 residues. The trim removed 5 bases at V and 4 bases at J, leaving 8 bases unmatched. The CDR3 sequence: CASSEQGAEGNTIYF. In nucleotides, the CDR3 is TGCGCCAGCAGTGAGCAGGGGGCAGAAGGAAACACCATATATTTT.

The chain links TRBV30 to TRBJ1-2; D possibly corresponds to TRBD1 (5 bases). The V gene lost 2 bases and the J gene lost 0 bases, with 10 bases spanning the gap. The CDR3 has 14 residues. CDR1 and CDR2 (germline): GTSNPN, SVGIG (reference sequence). CDR3 region: CAWSPGGANYGYTF. The DNA for the CDR3 is TGTGCCTGGAGTCCCGGGGGGGCTAACTATGGCTACACCTTC.

The chain carries TRBV5-1 and TRBJ1-1, with D perhaps matching TRBD1 (6 bases). The germline gives CDR1 SGHRS, CDR2 YFSETQ. This CDR3 contains 16 residues. The ends were cut back, 4 bases at V and 0 bases at J, with 16 bases in the middle. The CDR3 DNA follows: TGCGCCAGCAGCCCCGATCCACAGGGACTGAACACTGAAGCTTTCTTT. Protein product: CASSPDPQGLNTEAFF.

V usage is TRBV19 and J usage is TRBJ1-2, with TRBD1 matching over 8 bases. The CDR3 runs to 15 residues. Germline V gene lookup returns CDR1 LNHDA and CDR2 SQIVND (reference sequence). The V gene end was trimmed by 5 bases and the J gene end by 5 bases; junction bases not matched to a gene: 10. CDR3 sequence reads: CASSPTQGARYGYTF. The CDR3 nucleotides are TGTGCCAGTAGTCCTACTCAGGGGGCACGGTATGGCTACACCTTC.

This clone appeared a few times. In DNA, the CDR3 is TGTGCCAGCAGCTTGGGAGGGTTTGGAGACCGCGAGCAGTACTTC. Its translation: CASSLGGFGDREQYF. The genes are TRBV5-6 and TRBJ2-7, with D tentatively TRBD2 (5 bases). CDR3 length equals 15 residues. Germline V gene lookup returns CDR1 SGHDT and CDR2 YYEEEE. V was clipped by 0 bases and J by 6 bases, with 16 bases between them.

The V gene is TRBV29-1, the J gene TRBJ2-3; TRBD1 matches at 8 bases. CDR3 length equals 13 residues. V trimming: 3 bases; J trimming: 2 bases; junction bases outside the gene matches: 1. The germline gives CDR1 SQVTM, CDR2 ANQGSEA. The CDR3, as DNA: TGCAGCGTTGAGCAGGGGGCCACAGATACGCAGTATTTT. It yields the protein CSVEQGATDTQYF.

The chain carries TRBV29-1 and TRBJ2-6; a weak D match, TRBD2 (7 bases). Trimming took off 4 bases at V and 2 bases at J, with 9 bases between the two ends. Looked up from germline, CDR1 is SQVTM and CDR2 is ANQGSEA. The CDR3 sequence is 14 residues long. CDR3 region: CSVVGGAGANVLTF. As DNA, the CDR3 is TGCAGCGTTGTAGGGGGGGCTGGGGCCAACGTCCTGACTTTC. Supplemented by reference TRBV29-1 and TRBJ2-6, the full variable domain reads SAVISQKPSRDICQRGTSLTIQCQVDSQVTMMFWYRQQPGQSLTLIATANQGSEATYESGFVIDKFPISRPNLTFSTLTVSNMSPEDSSIYLCSVVGGAGANVLTFGAGSRLTVL.

The CDR3 is CASTWTGDWNTEAFF. The DNA for the CDR3 is TGTGCCAGCACCTGGACAGGGGATTGGAACACTGAAGCTTTCTTT. The rearrangement joins TRBV28 to TRBJ1-1, with 9 bases that match TRBD1. With V trimmed by 7 bases and J by 1 base, 7 bases remained unmatched. This CDR3 has 15 residues. Germline values: CDR1 MDHEN, CDR2 SYDVKM.

The J gene is TRBJ1-2, the V gene TRBV15; D is perhaps TRBD1 (5 bases). Germline V gene lookup returns CDR1 LNHNV and CDR2 YYDKDF (reference sequence). Trimming pared 5 bases from V and 8 bases from J, leaving 18 bases between. The CDR3 loop spans 14 amino acids. In nucleotides, the CDR3 is TGTGCCACCAGCGCCAGCGTCGGGGCGGGGGGCTACACCTTC. This encodes CATSASVGAGGYTF.

The genes are TRBV20-1 and TRBJ2-7, with D possibly TRBD2 on 5 matching bases. Germline V CDR1 and CDR2: DFQATT, SNEGSKA (reference sequence). The CDR3 contains 11 residues. Trimming took 5 bases from V and 5 from J, leaving 10 bases between them. The CDR3 DNA is TGCAGTGCTCCCGACTACCACGAGCAGTACTTC. This codes for CSAPDYHEQYF.

V gene TRBV28 combines with J gene TRBJ1-5, with D tentatively TRBD1 (6 bases). The CDR3 covers 17 residues. The V end was cut by 5 bases, the J end by 0 bases, with 17 bases between. Looked up from germline, CDR1 is MDHEN and CDR2 is SYDVKM. CDR3 nucleotides: TGTGCCAGCAGTATACTACAGGGTTTCGGTAGCAATCAGCCCCAGCATTTT. This codes for CASSILQGFGSNQPQHF.

The V and J genes are TRBV5-4 and TRBJ1-6; 7 nucleotides line up with TRBD1. This CDR3 is built from 15 residues. The J segment lost 9 bases and the V segment lost 2 bases, leaving 8 bases of the junction unmatched. In germline, CDR1 is SGHNT, CDR2 YYREEE (reference sequence). For the CDR3, the DNA is TGTGCCAGCAGCTTCGCTCCAGGGGGGAGTTCACCCCTCCACTTT. It encodes CASSFAPGGSSPLHF.

The chain couples TRBV7-3 to TRBJ2-1; maybe TRBD2 (5 bases). This CDR3 is built from 15 residues. V lost 1 base, J lost 4 bases, and 11 bases lay in between. CDR1 is SGHTA and CDR2 is FQGTGA in the germline V gene. DNA of the CDR3: TGTGCCAGCAGCTTAAGTGGGAGCTTGTACAATGAGCAGTTCTTC. It encodes CASSLSGSLYNEQFF.

The count of this clone is one. The rearrangement uses TRBV7-2 and TRBJ1-2, with 9 nucleotides matching TRBD1. Losses at the gene ends were 3 bases for V and 4 bases for J; bases not matched to a gene: 6. This CDR3 has 15 amino acids. CDR1 SGHTA and CDR2 FQGNSA come from the germline V gene. The DNA for the CDR3 is TGTGCCAGCAGCTTTCCCGGGACAGGGATCTATGGCTACACCTTC. This gives the protein CASSFPGTGIYGYTF.

The chain joins TRBV10-3 to TRBJ1-2; 10 bases fit TRBD1. The CDR3 loop spans 19 amino acids. Germline V CDR1 and CDR2: ENHRY, SYGVKD. J was trimmed by 4 bases and V by 4 bases; bases with no gene match: 18. Here the CDR3 reads CAISGPLAGDRGEGYGYTF. Written as DNA, the CDR3 is TGTGCCATCAGTGGCCCGCTGGCGGGGGACAGGGGTGAGGGCTATGGCTACACCTTC.

The chain recombines TRBV28 with TRBJ1-2; possibly TRBD1 for D (6 bases). This CDR3 is 12 amino acids long. Trimming shortened V by 10 bases and J by 1 base, and 10 bases separated the two germline ends. CDR1 is MDHEN, CDR2 SYDVKM, per germline. The CDR3 DNA sequence: TGTGCCATCACAGGGTTTAACTATGGCTACACCTTC. Protein product: CAITGFNYGYTF.

The chain employs TRBV29-1 and TRBJ2-3, with 10 positions matching TRBD1. Germline V gene sequence: CDR1 SQVTM, CDR2 ANQGSEA. There are 13 residues in the CDR3. V trimming: 7 bases; J trimming: 1 base; junction bases outside the gene matches: 2. CDR3 amino acids: CSGDRGGTDTQYF. CDR3 sequence (DNA): TGCAGCGGGGACAGGGGAGGCACAGATACGCAGTATTTT.

The chain has TRBV28 and TRBJ2-5; 8 bases are shared with TRBD1. V trimming: 6 bases; J trimming: 4 bases; junction bases outside the gene matches: 4. Germline CDR1 MDHEN, CDR2 SYDVKM. The CDR3 has 13 amino acids. CDR3 protein: CASSPGGGETQYF. The CDR3 nucleotides read TGTGCCAGCAGCCCAGGGGGCGGAGAGACCCAGTACTTC.

This clone is a singleton in its sample. This sequence joins TRBV5-1 and TRBJ2-6, with D possibly being TRBD2 (5 bases). From germline, CDR1 is SGHRS and CDR2 YFSETQ. The CDR3 extends over 19 amino acids. V dropped 2 bases and J dropped 0 bases, with 18 bases sitting between them. The CDR3 here is CASSFKSATGSSGANVLTF. CDR3 coding DNA: TGCGCCAGCAGCTTTAAGTCTGCGACGGGGAGCTCTGGGGCCAACGTCCTGACTTTC.